This T cell receptor (beta chain) emerged from a study of cytomegalovirus exposure and HLA in healthy donors. CDR3 length: 14 amino acids. With 1 base removed from V and 9 bases from J, the gap between germline ends came to 11 bases. This PCR relied on a set of 60 Vbeta primers and 13 Jbeta primers. Assay used: immunoSEQ multiplex PCR; TCRdb lists only in-frame clones, some missing. The sample lists some 150,000 clones, 65% to 85% seen once, with about 2.2% in the top ten. This TCR derives from a man aged 50 to 59 in good health and CMV-seronegative. The chain links TRBV5-3 to TRBJ1-6; weak D call: TRBD1 (6 bases). TRBV5-3 has ORF status, its function being uncertain. The sequenced sample was PBMCs. In DNA, the CDR3 is TGTGCCAGAAGCTTGTACAGGGCAGGTTCACCCCTCCACTTT. Protein: CARSLYRAGSPLHF.